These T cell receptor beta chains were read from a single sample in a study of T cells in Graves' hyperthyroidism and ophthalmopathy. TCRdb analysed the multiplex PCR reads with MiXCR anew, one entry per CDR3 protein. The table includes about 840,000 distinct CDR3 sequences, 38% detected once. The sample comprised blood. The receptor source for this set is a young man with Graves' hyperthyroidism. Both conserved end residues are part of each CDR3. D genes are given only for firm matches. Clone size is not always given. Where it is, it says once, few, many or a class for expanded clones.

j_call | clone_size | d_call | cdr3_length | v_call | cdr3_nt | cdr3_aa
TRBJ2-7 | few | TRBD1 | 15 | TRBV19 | TGTGCCAGTAGTATACACGGGACAGGGGCATCCGAGCAGTACTTC | CASSIHGTGASEQYF
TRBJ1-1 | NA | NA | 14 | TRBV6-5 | TGTGCCAGCAGTTGGGCAGACTTGAACACTGGAGCTTTCTTT | CASSWADLNTGAFF
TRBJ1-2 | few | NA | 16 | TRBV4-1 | TGCGCCAGCAGCCAAGAGAGGGACGGGGGCGCGGATGGCTACACCTTC | CASSQERDGGADGYTF
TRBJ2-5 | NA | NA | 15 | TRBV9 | TGTGCCAGCAGCGCCCGGGCAGGGGGGTTGGAGACCCAGTACTTC | CASSARAGGLETQYF
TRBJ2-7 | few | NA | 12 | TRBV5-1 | TGCGCCAGCAGCCGAGTAGGGGACGAGCAGTACTTC | CASSRVGDEQYF
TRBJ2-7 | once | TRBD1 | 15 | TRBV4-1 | TGCGCCAGCAGCCAACAGACAGGGGGCAACTACGAGCAGTACTTC | CASSQQTGGNYEQYF
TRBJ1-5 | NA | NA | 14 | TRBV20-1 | TGCAGTGCTAGTTTAGGAAGGAGCAATCAGCCCCAGCATTTT | CSASLGRSNQPQHF
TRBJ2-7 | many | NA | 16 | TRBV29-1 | TGCAGCGTTGAAGTTACAAGGGGGGCAGGGGGTTACGAGCAGTACTTC | CSVEVTRGAGGYEQYF
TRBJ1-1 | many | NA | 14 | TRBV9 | TGTGCCAGCAGCATGGGGGGCGTAGGCACTGAAGCTTTCTTT | CASSMGGVGTEAFF
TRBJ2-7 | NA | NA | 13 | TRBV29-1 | TGCAGCGTTGACCCCGGACCTTCCTACGAGCAGTACTTC | CSVDPGPSYEQYF
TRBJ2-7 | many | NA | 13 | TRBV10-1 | TGCGCCAGCAGTGAGTCGAGGAGGGACGAGCAGTACTTC | CASSESRRDEQYF
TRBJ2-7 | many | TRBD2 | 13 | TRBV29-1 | TGCAGCGTTGAGTCGGAGCGGGACTACGAGCAGTACTTC | CSVESERDYEQYF
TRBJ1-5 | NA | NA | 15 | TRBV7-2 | TGTGCCAGCAGCCAATGGGGGGGATACAATCAGCCCCAGCATTTT | CASSQWGGYNQPQHF
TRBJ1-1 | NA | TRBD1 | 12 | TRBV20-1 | TGCAGTGCTGAACAGGGGGGCACTGAAGCTTTCTTT | CSAEQGGTEAFF
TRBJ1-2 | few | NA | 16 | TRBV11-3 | TGTGCCAGCAGCTTAGTCGGTGACGTAACTAACTATGGCTACACCTTC | CASSLVGDVTNYGYTF
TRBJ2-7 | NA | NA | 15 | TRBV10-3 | TGTGCCATCAGTACCGACTGGCTAGAATCCTACGAGCAGTACTTC | CAISTDWLESYEQYF
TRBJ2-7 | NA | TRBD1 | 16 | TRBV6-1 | TGTGCCAGCAGTGAGATACAGGGGTTGCGCACCTACGAGCAGTACTTC | CASSEIQGLRTYEQYF
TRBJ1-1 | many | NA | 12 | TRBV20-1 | TGCAGTGCGTTACAGGAGAACACTGAAGCTTTCTTT | CSALQENTEAFF
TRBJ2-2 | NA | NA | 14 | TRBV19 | TGTGCCACGACCGGGGCAGATCGGACCGGGGAGCTGTTTTTT | CATTGADRTGELFF
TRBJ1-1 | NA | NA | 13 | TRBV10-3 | TGTGCCAGCTCCTTAGAGGAGGACACTGAAGCTTTCTTT | CASSLEEDTEAFF